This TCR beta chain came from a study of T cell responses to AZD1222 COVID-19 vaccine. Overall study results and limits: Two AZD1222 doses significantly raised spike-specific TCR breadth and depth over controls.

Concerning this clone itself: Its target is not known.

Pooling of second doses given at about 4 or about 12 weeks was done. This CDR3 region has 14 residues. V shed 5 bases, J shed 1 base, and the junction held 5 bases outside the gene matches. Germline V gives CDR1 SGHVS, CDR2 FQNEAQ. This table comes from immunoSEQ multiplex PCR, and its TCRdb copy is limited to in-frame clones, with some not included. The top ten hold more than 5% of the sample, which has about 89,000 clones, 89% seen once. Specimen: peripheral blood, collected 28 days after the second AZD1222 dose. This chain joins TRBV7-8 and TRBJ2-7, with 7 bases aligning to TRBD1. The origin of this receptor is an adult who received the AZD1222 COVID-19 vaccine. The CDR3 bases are TGTGCCAGCAGCCATCTGACAGGGTCCTACGAGCAGTACTTC. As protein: CASSHLTGSYEQYF.